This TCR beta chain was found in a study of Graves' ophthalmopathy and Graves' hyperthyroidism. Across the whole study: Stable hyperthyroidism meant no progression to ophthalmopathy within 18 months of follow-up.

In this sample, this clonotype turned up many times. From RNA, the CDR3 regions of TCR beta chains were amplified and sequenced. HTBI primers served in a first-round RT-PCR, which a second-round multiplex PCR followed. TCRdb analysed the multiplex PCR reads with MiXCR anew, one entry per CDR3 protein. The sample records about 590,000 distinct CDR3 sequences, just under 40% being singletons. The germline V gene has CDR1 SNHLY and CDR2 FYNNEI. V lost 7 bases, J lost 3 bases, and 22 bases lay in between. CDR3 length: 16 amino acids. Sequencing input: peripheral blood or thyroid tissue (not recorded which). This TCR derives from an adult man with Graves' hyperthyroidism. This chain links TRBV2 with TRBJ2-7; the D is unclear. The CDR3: CASKFGYDDLSYEQYF. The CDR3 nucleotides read TGTGCCAGCAAGTTTGGGTACGACGACCTAAGCTACGAGCAGTACTTC.